Listed here are 8 T cell receptor beta chains from one sample, sequenced in a study of blood T cell repertoires in COVID-19. Repertoires were generated with immunoSEQ multiplex PCR, while TCRdb's copy carries only in-frame clones and drops some. Counted here are around 190,000 clones, roughly four fifths occurring once; the ten biggest clones make up roughly 6.8%. Sequenced material: peripheral blood. All receptors derive from a human donor in a cohort sampled during active COVID-19.

The V call is TRBV30, the J call TRBJ2-7, with a tentative D call TRBD1 (6 bases). The germline CDR1 and CDR2 sequences are GTSNPN and SVGIG (reference sequence). The CDR3 sequence is 13 residues long. V was shortened by 5 bases and J by 0 bases, with 11 bases between the two germline ends. CDR3 DNA: TGTGCCTGGGACAGGATGATCTCCTACGAGCAGTACTTC. Its protein product is CAWDRMISYEQYF.

This chain joins TRBV3-1 (or the pseudogene TRBV3-2) and TRBJ2-2, with 8 bases that match TRBD1. Germline V gene lookup returns CDR1 LGHDT and CDR2 YNNKEL (reference sequence). V shed 0 bases, J shed 6 bases, and the junction held 6 bases outside the gene matches. The CDR3 covers 16 residues. CDR3 amino acids: CASSQDTRGRAGELFF. The CDR3 DNA follows: TGTGCCAGCAGCCAAGATACCAGGGGGCGGGCCGGGGAGCTGTTTTTT.

This chain connects TRBV12-3 or TRBV12-4 to TRBJ1-5; D remains ambiguous. The CDR3 is made up of 13 amino acids. The V and J ends lost 2 bases and 5 bases respectively, with 7 bases between them. In DNA, the CDR3 is TGTGCCAGCAGTTTACAGAGGTATCAGCCCCAGCATTTT. Translation: CASSLQRYQPQHF.

The chain carries TRBV7-2 and TRBJ1-1; the match to TRBD1 covers 8 bases. This CDR3 has 15 residues. CDR1 is SGHTA and CDR2 is FQGNSA in the germline V gene. After removal of 1 base from V and 10 bases from J, the junction contained 11 bases not matched to a gene. DNA for the CDR3: TGTGCCAGCAGCTTAGTTTCGGGGACAGGTTTTGTAGCTTTCTTT. Translated, it gives CASSLVSGTGFVAFF. Complete variable domain (other parts from reference TRBV7-2 and TRBJ1-1): GAGVSQSPSNKVTEKGKDVELRCDPISGHTALYWYRQSLGQGLEFLIYFQGNSAPDKSGLPSDRFSAERTGGSVSTLTIQRTQQEDSAVYLCASSLVSGTGFVAFFGQGTRLTVV.

The chain has TRBV2 and TRBJ1-5; TRBD1 aligns across 8 bases. J was trimmed by 5 bases and V by 6 bases; bases with no gene match: 3. This CDR3 region has 13 residues. Germline CDR1 reads SNHLY; CDR2 reads FYNNEI. This chain's CDR3 is CASRGTGDQPQHF. CDR3 sequence (DNA): TGTGCCAGCAGAGGGACAGGTGATCAGCCCCAGCATTTT.

This rearrangement joins TRBV5-1 to TRBJ2-5, with D unclear. Looked up from germline, CDR1 is SGHRS and CDR2 is YFSETQ. The CDR3 is 13 amino acids. V lost 2 bases and J 0 bases, leaving 5 bases between the germline ends. CDR3 residues: CASSFRYQETQYF. The CDR3, as DNA: TGCGCCAGCAGCTTCCGGTACCAAGAGACCCAGTACTTC.

The V call is TRBV2, the J call TRBJ1-4; D possibly corresponds to TRBD1 (6 bases). This CDR3 has 14 amino acids. Trimming cost V 6 bases and J 5 bases, with 13 bases left between them. Germline values: CDR1 SNHLY, CDR2 FYNNEI. The CDR3, as DNA: TGTGCCAGCAGCAGGGGACGGGGAAATGAAAAACTGTTTTTT. Encoded protein: CASSRGRGNEKLFF.

The rearrangement uses TRBV11-1 and TRBJ2-5, with 8 positions matching TRBD2. Looked up from germline, CDR1 is SGHAT and CDR2 is FQDESV (reference sequence). J gave up 6 bases and V 5 bases, and 5 bases lay outside the gene matches. This CDR3 is 13 amino acids long. CDR3: CASSPGGGQTQYF. CDR3 bases: TGTGCCAGCAGCCCCGGGGGGGGTCAGACCCAGTACTTC.